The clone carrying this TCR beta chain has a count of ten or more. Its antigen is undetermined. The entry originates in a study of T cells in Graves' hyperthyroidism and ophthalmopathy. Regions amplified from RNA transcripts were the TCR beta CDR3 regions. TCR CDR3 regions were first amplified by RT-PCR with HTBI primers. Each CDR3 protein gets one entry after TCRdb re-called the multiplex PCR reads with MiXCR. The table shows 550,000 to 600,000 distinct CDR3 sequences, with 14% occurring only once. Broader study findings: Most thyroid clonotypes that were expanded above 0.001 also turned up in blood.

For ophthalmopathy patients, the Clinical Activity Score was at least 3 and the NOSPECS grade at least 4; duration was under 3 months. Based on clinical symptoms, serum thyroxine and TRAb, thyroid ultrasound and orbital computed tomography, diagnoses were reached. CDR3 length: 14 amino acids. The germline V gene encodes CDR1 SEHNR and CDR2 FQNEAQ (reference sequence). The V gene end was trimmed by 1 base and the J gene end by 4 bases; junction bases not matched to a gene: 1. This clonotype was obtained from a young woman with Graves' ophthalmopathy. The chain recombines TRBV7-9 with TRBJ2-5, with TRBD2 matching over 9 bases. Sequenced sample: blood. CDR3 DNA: TGTGCCAGCAGCTTAGGCGGGAGGGGAGAGACCCAGTACTTC. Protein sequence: CASSLGGRGETQYF.